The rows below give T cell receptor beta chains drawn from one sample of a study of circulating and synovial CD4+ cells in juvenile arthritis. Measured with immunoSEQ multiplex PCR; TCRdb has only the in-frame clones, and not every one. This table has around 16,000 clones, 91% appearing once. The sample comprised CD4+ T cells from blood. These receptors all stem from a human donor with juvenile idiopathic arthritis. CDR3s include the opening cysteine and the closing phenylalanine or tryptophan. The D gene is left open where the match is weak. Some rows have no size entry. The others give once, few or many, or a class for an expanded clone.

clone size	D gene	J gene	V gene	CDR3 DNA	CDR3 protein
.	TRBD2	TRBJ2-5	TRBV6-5	TGTGCCAGCAGCCGACTAGCGGGGTATCTAGGGCAGTACTTC	CASSRLAGYLGQYF
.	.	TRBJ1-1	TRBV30	TGTGCCTGGTCCACCGGGATGAACACTGAAGCTTTCTTT	CAWSTGMNTEAFF
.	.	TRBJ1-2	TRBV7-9	TGTGCCAGCAGCTTATCGGCCGGAAGGGGTGGCTACACCTTC	CASSLSAGRGGYTF
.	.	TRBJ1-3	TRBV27	TGTGCCAGCAGCCAAAACACAGGGCCCGGAAACACCATATATTTT	CASSQNTGPGNTIYF
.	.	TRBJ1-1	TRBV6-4	TGTGCCAGCAGTCGAACAGGTAACACTGAAGCTTTCTTT	CASSRTGNTEAFF
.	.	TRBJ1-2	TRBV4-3	TGCGCCAGCAGCCTAATTCGGGGTGAGGGTGGCTACACCTTC	CASSLIRGEGGYTF
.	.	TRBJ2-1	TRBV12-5	TGTGCTAGTGACCTTGGGGCGGCGGCGGGATCAGAGCAGTTCTTC	CASDLGAAAGSEQFF
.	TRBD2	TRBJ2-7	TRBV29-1	TGCAGCGTAAAGGGGCCGATAGCGGGAGGGTCCTACGAGCAGTACTTC	CSVKGPIAGGSYEQYF
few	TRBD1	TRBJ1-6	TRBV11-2	TGTGCCAGCAGCCCCCGGGACAGGACTTGGAATTCCCCCCTCCACTTT	CASSPRDRTWNSPLHF
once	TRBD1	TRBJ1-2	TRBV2	TGTGCCAGTAGACTCGACAGGGAAGGCTACACCTTC	CASRLDREGYTF
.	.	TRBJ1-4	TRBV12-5	TGTGCTAGTGGTTCTGGGGGGGAAAAACTGTTTTTT	CASGSGGEKLFF
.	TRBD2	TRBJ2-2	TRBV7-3	TGTGCCAGCAGCTTATTCGCCGCGACTAGCGGGAGAGTAAAAACCGGGGAGCTGTTTTTT	CASSLFAATSGRVKTGELFF
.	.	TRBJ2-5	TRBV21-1	TGTGCCAGCAGCACCCGAATCTCCAGGGGGCCCGAGCCGGTCGGAGAGACCCAGTACTTC	CASSTRISRGPEPVGETQYF
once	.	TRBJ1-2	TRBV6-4	TGTGCCCCCCCGGGGGGGGTAGTTACTGTGGGCTACACCTTC	CAPPGGVVTVGYTF
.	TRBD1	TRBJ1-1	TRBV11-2	TGTGCCAGCAGCTTAGATCGAACAGGGGTGGAAGCTTTCTTT	CASSLDRTGVEAFF
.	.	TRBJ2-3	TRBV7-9	TGTGCCAGCAGCCGAACCCCGGGACTGTTAGGCACAGATACGCAGTATTTT	CASSRTPGLLGTDTQYF
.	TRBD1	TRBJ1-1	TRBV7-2	TGTGCCAGCAGCCCCGGGACAGTAAGGAACACTGAAGCTTTCTTT	CASSPGTVRNTEAFF
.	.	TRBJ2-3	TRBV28	TGTGCCAGCAGTTCGACAGGGACTCCATATACGCAGTATTTT	CASSSTGTPYTQYF
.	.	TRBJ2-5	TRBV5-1	TGCGCCAGCAGTTCTGGCGGGTCGAGAGAGACCCAGTACTTC	CASSSGGSRETQYF
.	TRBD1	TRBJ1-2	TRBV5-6	TGTGCCAGCAGCTCCCTTATTGGAGGGGGCGCTTGGGGCTACACCTTC	CASSSLIGGGAWGYTF
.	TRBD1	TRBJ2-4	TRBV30	TGTGCCTGGAGTGTACAGGGGGCGAGTCCACAAAACATTCAGTACTTC	CAWSVQGASPQNIQYF
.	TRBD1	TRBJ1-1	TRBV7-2	TGTGCCAGCAGCCAGACAGGGACGTCCTTCTTT	CASSQTGTSFF
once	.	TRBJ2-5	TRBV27	TGTGCCAGCAGTTCGCAGTTCCAAGAGACCCAGTACTTC	CASSSQFQETQYF
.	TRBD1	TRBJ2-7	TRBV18	TGTGCCAGTGCGGGACAGGGGTACGAGCAGTACTTC	CASAGQGYEQYF
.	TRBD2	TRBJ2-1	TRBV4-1	TGCGCCAGCAGCCCCGGGAGGGGATCGACGGATGAGCAGTTCTTC	CASSPGRGSTDEQFF
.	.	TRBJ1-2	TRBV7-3	TGTGCCAGCAGCTTAAAAGCTTGGGGAGGTGGCTACACCTTC	CASSLKAWGGGYTF
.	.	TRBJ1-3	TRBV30	TGTGCCTGGAGCGCCGGTGAACAGGGCTCTGGAAACACCATATATTTT	CAWSAGEQGSGNTIYF
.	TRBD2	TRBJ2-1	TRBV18	TGTGCCAGCTCACTAGCGGGGATTAGCAATGAGCAGTTCTTC	CASSLAGISNEQFF